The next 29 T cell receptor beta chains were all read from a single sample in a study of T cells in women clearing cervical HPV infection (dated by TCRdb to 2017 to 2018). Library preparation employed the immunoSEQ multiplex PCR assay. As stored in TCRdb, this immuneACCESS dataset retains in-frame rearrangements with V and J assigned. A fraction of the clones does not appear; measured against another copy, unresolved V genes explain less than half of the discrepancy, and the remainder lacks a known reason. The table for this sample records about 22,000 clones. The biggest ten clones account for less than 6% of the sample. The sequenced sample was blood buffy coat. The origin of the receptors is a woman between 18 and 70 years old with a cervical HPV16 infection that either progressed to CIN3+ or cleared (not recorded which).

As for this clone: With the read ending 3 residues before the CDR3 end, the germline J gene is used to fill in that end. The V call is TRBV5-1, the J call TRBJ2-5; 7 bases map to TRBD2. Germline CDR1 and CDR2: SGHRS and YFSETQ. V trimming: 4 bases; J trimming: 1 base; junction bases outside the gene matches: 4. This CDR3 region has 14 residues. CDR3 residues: CASSPGGAQETQYF. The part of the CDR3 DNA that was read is TGCGCCAGCAGCCCGGGGGGAGCCCAAGAGACC.

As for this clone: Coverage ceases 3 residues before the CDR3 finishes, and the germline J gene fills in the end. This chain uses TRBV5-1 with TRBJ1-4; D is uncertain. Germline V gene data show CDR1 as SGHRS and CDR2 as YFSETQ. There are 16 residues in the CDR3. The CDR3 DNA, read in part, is TGCGCCAGCAGCTTCTCCCCGGGGAGTGCCGATTCACCA. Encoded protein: CASSFSPGSADSP. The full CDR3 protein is CASSFSPGSADSPLFF.

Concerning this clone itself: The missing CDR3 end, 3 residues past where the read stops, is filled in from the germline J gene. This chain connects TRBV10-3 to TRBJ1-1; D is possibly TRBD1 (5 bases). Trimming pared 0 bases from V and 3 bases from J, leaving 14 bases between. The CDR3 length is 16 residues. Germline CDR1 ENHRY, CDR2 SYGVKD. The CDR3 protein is CAISESRLVGDTEAFF. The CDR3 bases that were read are TGTGCCATCAGTGAGTCGAGGCTCGTAGGGGACACTGAA.

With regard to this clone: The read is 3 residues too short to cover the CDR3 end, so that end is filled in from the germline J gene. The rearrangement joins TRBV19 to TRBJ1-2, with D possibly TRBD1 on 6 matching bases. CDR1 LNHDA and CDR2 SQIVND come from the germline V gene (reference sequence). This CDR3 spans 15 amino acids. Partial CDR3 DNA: TGTGCCAGTAGTATACTACCCTTCCAGGGGAATGAC. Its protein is CASSILPFQGND. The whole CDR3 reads CASSILPFQGNDYTF.

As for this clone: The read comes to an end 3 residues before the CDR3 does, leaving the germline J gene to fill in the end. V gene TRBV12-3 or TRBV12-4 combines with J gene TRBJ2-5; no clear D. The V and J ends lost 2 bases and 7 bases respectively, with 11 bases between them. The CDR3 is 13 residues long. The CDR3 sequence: CASSLSELGTQYF. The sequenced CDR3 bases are TGTGCCAGCAGTTTAAGCGAGCTGGGGACC.

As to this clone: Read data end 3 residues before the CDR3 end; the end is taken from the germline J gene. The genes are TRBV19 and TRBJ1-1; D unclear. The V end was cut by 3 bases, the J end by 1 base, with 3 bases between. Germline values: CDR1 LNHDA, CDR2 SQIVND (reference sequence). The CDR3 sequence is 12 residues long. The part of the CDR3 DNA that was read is TGTGCCAGTAGTATCGGGAACACTGAA. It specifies CASSIGNTE. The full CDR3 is CASSIGNTEAFF. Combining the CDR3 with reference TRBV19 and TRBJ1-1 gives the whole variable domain DGGITQSPKYLFRKEGQNVTLSCEQNLNHDAMYWYRQDPGQGLRLIYYSQIVNDFQKGDIAEGYSVSREKKESFPLTVTSAQKNPTAFYLCASSIGNTEAFFGQGTRLTVV.

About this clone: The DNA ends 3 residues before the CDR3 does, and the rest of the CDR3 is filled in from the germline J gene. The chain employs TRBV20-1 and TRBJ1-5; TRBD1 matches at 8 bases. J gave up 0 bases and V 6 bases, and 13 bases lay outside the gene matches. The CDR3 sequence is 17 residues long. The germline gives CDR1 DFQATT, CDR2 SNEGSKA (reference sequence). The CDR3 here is CSALGQAPLFSNQPQHF. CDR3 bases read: TGCAGTGCCTTGGGACAGGCGCCCCTGTTTAGCAATCAGCCC.

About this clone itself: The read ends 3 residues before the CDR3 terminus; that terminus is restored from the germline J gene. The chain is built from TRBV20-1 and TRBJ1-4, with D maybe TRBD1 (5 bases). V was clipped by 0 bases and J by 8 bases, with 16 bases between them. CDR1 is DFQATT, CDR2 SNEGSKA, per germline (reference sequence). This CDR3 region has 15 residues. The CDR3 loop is CSARDLGRVGEKLFF. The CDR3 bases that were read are TGCAGTGCTAGAGATCTGGGCAGGGTGGGGGAAAAA.

The sequenced CDR3 bases are TGCAGTGCTAGGACAGGGGTATCCTACGAG. Translating gives CSARTGVSYE. The CDR3 reads in full as CSARTGVSYEQYF. The rearrangement uses TRBV20-1 and TRBJ2-7; 8 positions agree with TRBD1. The sequence runs out 3 residues before the end of the CDR3; the remainder is reconstructed from the germline J gene. Trimming cost V 3 bases and J 1 base; bases outside gene matches: 2. This CDR3 has 13 residues. Germline lookup yields CDR1 DFQATT and CDR2 SNEGSKA (reference sequence).

CDR3 DNA, as far as it was read: TGTGCCAGCAGCGACTCGGGACGGGACTTCTATGGC. The encoded protein is CASSDSGRDFYG. The CDR3 in full is CASSDSGRDFYGYTF. The V call is TRBV13, the J call TRBJ1-2; D possibly corresponds to TRBD1 (5 bases). Read coverage stops 3 residues before the CDR3 terminus; the germline J gene supplies the remainder. This CDR3 is built from 15 residues. The germline V gene has CDR1 PRHDT and CDR2 FYEKMQ (reference sequence). Trimming stripped 5 bases from V and 4 bases from J, with 17 bases between. Full variable domain (remainder filled in from reference TRBV13 and TRBJ1-2): AAGVIQSPRHLIKEKRETATLKCYPIPRHDTVYWYQQGPGQDPQFLISFYEKMQSDKGSIPDRFSAQQFSDYHSELNMSSLELGDSALYFCASSDSGRDFYGYTFGSGTRLTVV.

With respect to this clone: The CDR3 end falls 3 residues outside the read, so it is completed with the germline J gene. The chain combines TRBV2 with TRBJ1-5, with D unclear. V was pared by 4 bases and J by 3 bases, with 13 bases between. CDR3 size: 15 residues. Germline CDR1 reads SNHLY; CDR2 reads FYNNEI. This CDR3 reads CASSGFETSNQPQHF. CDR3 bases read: TGTGCCAGCAGTGGGTTCGAAACTTCCAATCAGCCC.

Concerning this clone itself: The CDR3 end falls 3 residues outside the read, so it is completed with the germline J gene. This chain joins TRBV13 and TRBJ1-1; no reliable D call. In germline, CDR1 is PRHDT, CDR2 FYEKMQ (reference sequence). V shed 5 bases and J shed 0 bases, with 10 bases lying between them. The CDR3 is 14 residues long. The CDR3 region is CASSPQPVNTEAFF. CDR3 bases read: TGTGCCAGCAGCCCGCAACCGGTGAACACTGAA.

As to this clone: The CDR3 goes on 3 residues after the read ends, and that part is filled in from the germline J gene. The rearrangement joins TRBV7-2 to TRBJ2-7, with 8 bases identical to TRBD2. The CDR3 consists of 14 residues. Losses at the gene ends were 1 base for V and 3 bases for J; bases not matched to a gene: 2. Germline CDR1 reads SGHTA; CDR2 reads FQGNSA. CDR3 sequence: CASSLVSGDYEQYF. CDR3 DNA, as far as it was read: TGTGCCAGCAGCTTAGTTAGCGGGGACTACGAG.

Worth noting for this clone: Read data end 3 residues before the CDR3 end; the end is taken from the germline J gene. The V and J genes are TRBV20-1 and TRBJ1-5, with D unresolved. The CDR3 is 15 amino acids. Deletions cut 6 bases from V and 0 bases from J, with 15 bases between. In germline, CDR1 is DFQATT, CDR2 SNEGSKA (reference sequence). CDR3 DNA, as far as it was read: TGCAGTGCCCCGCCCGCGGGCTATAGCAATCAGCCC. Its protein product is CSAPPAGYSNQP. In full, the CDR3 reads CSAPPAGYSNQPQHF.

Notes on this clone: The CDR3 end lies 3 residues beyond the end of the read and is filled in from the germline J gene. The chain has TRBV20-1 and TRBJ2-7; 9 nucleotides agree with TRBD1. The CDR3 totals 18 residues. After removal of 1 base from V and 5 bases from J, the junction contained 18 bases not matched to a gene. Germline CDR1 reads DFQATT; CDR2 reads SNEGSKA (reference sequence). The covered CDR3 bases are TGCAGTGCTAGAGCACCTATGGGGACTGGGACAGGGCATAACGAG. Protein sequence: CSARAPMGTGTGHNE. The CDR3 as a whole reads CSARAPMGTGTGHNEQYF.

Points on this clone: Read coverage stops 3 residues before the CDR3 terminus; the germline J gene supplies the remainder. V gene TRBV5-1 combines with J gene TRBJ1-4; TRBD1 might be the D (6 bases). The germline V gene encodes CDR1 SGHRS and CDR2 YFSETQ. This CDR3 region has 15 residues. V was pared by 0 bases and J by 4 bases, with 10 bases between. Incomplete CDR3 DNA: TGCGCCAGCAGCTTGGGGACAGTAAATAATGAAAAA. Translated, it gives CASSLGTVNNEK. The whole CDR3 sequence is CASSLGTVNNEKLFF. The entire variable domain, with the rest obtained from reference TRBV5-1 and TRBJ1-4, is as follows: KAGVTQTPRYLIKTRGQQVTLSCSPISGHRSVSWYQQTPGQGLQFLFEYFSETQRNKGNFPGRFSGRQFSNSRSEMNVSTLELGDSALYLCASSLGTVNNEKLFFGSGTQLSVL.

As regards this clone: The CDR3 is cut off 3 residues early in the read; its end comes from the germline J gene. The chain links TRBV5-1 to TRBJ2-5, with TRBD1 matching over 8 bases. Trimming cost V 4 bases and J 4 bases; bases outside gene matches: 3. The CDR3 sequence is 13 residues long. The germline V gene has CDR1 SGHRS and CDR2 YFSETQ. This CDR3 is CASSLQGAETQYF. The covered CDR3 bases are TGCGCCAGCAGCCTTCAGGGGGCAGAGACC.

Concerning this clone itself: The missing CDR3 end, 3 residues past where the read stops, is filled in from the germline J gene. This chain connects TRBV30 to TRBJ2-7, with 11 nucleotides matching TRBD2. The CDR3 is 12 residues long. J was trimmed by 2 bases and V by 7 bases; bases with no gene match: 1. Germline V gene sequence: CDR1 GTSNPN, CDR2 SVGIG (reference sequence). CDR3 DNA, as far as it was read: TGTGCCTCGGGACTAGCGGCCTACGAG. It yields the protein CASGLAAYE. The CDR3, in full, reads CASGLAAYEQYF.

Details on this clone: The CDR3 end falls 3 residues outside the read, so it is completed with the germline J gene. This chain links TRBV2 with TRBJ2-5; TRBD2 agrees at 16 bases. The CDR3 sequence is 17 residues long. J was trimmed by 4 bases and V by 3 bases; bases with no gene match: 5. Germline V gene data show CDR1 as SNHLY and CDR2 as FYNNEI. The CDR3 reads CASSEGLAGGQGETQYF. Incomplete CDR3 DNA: TGTGCCAGCAGTGAGGGACTAGCGGGGGGGCAGGGAGAGACC.

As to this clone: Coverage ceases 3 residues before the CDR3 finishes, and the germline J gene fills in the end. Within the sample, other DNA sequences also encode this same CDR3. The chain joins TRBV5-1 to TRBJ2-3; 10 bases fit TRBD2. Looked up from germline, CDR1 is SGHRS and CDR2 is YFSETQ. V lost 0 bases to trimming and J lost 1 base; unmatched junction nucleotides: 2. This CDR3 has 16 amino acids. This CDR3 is CASSLVGTSGTDTQYF. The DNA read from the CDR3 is TGCGCCAGCAGCTTGGTGGGGACTAGCGGCACAGATACG.

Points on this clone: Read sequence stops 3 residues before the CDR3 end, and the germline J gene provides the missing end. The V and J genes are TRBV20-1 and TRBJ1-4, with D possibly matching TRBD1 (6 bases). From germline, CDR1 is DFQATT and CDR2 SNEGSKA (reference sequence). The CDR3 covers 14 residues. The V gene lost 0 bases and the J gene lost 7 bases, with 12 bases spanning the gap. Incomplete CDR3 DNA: TGCAGTGCTAGAGAATACACAGGGAGTGAAAAA. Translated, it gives CSAREYTGSEK. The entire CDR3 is CSAREYTGSEKLFF.

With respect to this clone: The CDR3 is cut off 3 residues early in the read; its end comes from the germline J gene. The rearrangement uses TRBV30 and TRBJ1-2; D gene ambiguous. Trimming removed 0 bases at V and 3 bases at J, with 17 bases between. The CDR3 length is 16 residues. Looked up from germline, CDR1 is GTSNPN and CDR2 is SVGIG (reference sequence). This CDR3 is CAWSVHFAEAYYGYTF. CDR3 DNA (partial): TGTGCCTGGAGTGTACATTTTGCGGAGGCCTACTATGGC.

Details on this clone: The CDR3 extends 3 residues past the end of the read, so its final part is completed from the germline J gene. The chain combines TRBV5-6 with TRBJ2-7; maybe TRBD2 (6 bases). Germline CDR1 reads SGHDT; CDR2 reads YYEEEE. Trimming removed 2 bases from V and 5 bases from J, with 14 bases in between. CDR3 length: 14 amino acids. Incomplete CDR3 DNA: TGTGCCAGCAGCTTTTTCGGGGAGGTGGACGAG. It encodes CASSFFGEVDE. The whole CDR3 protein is CASSFFGEVDEQYF.

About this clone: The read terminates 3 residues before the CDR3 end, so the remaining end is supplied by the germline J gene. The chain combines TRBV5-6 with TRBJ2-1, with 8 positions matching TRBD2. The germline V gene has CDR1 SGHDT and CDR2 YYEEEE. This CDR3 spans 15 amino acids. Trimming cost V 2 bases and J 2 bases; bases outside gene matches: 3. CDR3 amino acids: CASSFSGAAYNEQFF. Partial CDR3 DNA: TGTGCCAGCAGCTTTAGCGGGGCCGCCTACAATGAG.

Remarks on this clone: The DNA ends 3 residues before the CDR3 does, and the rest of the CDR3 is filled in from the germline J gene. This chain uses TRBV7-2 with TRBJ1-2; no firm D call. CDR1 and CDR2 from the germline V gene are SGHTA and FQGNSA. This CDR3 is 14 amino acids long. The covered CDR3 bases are TGTGCCAGCAGCTTAGGGAAAGCGGGCTACGAC. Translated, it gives CASSLGKAGYD. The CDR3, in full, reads CASSLGKAGYDYTF. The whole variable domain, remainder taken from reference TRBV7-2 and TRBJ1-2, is GAGVSQSPSNKVTEKGKDVELRCDPISGHTALYWYRQSLGQGLEFLIYFQGNSAPDKSGLPSDRFSAERTGGSVSTLTIQRTQQEDSAVYLCASSLGKAGYDYTFGSGTRLTVV.

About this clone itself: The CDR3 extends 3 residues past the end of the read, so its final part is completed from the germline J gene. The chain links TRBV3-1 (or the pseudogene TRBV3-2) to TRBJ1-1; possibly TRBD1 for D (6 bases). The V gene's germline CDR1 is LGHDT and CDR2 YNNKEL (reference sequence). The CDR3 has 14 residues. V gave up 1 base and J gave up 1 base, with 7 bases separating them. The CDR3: CASSQGTANTEAFF. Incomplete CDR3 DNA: TGTGCCAGCAGCCAAGGGACAGCGAACACTGAA.

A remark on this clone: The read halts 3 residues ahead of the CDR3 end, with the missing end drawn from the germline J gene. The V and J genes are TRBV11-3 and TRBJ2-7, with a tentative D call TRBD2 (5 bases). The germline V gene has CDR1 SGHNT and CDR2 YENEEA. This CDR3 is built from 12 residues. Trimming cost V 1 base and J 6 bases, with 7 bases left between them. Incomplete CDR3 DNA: TGTGCCAGCAGCTTAGGAGGGTCCGAG. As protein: CASSLGGSE. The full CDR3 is CASSLGGSEQYF.

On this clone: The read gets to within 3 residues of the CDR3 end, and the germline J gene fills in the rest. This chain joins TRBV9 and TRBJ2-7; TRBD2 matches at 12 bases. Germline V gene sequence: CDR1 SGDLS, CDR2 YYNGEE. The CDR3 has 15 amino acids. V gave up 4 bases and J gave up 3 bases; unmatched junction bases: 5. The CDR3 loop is CASSKGLAGDYEQYF. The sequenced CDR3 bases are TGTGCCAGCAGCAAGGGACTAGCGGGCGACTACGAG.

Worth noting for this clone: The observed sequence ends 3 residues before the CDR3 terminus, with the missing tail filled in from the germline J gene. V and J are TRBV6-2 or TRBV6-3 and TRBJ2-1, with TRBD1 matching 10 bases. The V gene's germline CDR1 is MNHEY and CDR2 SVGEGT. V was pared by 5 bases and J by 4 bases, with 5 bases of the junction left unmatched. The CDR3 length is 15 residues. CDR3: CASSKGQGGYNEQFF. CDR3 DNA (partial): TGTGCCAGCAGTAAAGGACAGGGGGGATACAATGAG.